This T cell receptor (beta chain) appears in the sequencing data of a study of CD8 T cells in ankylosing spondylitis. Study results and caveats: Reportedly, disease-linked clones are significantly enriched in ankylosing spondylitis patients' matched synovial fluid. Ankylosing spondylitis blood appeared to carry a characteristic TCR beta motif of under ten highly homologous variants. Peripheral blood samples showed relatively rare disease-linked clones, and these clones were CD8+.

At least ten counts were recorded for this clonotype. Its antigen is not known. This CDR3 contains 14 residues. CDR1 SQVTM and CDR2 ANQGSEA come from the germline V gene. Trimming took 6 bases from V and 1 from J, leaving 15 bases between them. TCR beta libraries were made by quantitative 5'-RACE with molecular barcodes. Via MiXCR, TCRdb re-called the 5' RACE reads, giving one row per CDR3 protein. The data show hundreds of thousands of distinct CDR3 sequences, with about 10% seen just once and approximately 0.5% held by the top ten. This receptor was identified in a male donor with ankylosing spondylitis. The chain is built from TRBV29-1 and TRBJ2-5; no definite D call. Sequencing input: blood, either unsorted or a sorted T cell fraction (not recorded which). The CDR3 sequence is CSVTRWGAQETQYF. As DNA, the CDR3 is TGCAGCGTCACGCGATGGGGTGCCCAAGAGACCCAGTACTTC.